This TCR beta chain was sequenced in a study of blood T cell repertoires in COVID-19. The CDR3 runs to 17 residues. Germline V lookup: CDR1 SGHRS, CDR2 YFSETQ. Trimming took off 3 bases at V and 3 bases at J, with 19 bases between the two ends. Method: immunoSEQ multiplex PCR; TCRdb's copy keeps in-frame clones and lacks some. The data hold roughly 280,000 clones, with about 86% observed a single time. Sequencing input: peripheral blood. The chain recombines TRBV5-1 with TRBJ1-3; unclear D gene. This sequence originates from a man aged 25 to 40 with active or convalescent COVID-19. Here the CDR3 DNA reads TGCGCCAGCAGCTCACATACCCGGGAATCGGGTGGAAACACCATATATTTT. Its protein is CASSSHTRESGGNTIYF.